The rows below give T cell receptor beta chains drawn from one sample of a study of cytomegalovirus exposure and HLA in healthy donors. Measured with immunoSEQ multiplex PCR; TCRdb has only the in-frame clones, and not every one. The sample lists 200,000 to 300,000 clones; around 80% were seen once. Specimen: PBMCs. The receptors originated from a boy between 10 and 17 years old in good health and CMV-seronegative. Both conserved end residues are part of each CDR3. Each record gives: clone size, J gene, V gene, D gene, CDR3 protein, CDR3 DNA. A D gene is named only where the DNA matches it firmly. Only some rows state a clone size, as once, few, many or a class for expanded clones.

NA,TRBJ1-4,TRBV6-5,NA,CASSYSVTGNEKLFF,TGTGCCAGCAGTTACTCGGTAACAGGGAACGAAAAACTGTTTTTT
NA,TRBJ2-1,TRBV11-3,TRBD2,CASSLAGRAYNEQFF,TGTGCCAGCAGCTTAGCCGGGAGGGCCTACAATGAGCAGTTCTTC
few,TRBJ2-1,TRBV5-1,TRBD2,CASQLLAGDNEQFF,TGCGCCAGTCAACTACTAGCGGGAGACAATGAGCAGTTCTTC
NA,TRBJ2-3,TRBV9,TRBD2,CASSHRTSDTDTQYF,TGTGCCAGCAGCCACAGGACTAGCGACACAGATACGCAGTATTTT
NA,TRBJ2-7,TRBV7-2,TRBD2,CASSLISGRGLYEQYF,TGTGCCAGCAGCCTGATTAGCGGGAGAGGGCTTTACGAGCAGTACTTC
NA,TRBJ1-1,TRBV29-1,NA,CSGGLNTEAFF,TGCAGCGGTGGCTTAAACACTGAAGCTTTCTTT
NA,TRBJ2-5,TRBV18,NA,CASSPPAGQKTQYF,TGTGCCAGCTCACCACCAGCGGGCCAAAAGACCCAGTACTTC
NA,TRBJ2-7,TRBV6-1,TRBD1,CASSGPGGSYEQYF,TGTGCCAGCAGTGGTCCAGGGGGCTCCTACGAGCAGTACTTC
NA,TRBJ2-1,TRBV11-3,NA,CASSSQGAGAHNEQFF,TGTGCCAGCAGCTCCCAGGGGGCGGGGGCACACAATGAGCAGTTCTTC
once,TRBJ1-4,TRBV28,TRBD1,CASSSWDSLTTTNEKLFF,TGTGCCAGCAGTTCATGGGACAGCCTTACTACTACTAATGAAAAACTGTTTTTT
NA,TRBJ2-3,TRBV30,NA,CAWSVRRRTDTQYF,TGTGCCTGGAGTGTCCGTCGCAGGACAGATACGCAGTATTTT
once,TRBJ1-1,TRBV29-1,NA,CSVVIRVNTEAFF,TGCAGCGTTGTTATTCGGGTGAACACTGAAGCTTTCTTT
NA,TRBJ1-4,TRBV4-1,NA,CASSQDFRVYEKLFF,TGCGCCAGCAGCCAAGATTTCAGGGTCTATGAAAAACTGTTTTTT
NA,TRBJ1-5,TRBV5-1,NA,CASSWGGRDQPQHF,TGCGCCAGCAGCTGGGGGGGAAGGGATCAGCCCCAGCATTTT
NA,TRBJ2-1,TRBV5-6,TRBD1,CASSPNGQGSYNEQFF,TGTGCCAGCAGCCCCAACGGACAGGGGTCCTACAATGAGCAGTTCTTC
NA,TRBJ1-4,TRBV6-5,NA,CASSSEGGAADRELFF,TGTGCCAGCAGTTCCGAGGGAGGAGCGGCCGATAGGGAACTGTTTTTT
NA,TRBJ1-2,TRBV19,NA,CASSMPGRETNVDNYGYTF,TGTGCCAGTAGTATGCCGGGACGGGAGACAAATGTTGATAACTATGGCTACACCTTC
NA,TRBJ2-7,TRBV7-9,NA,CASTPPGIYEQYF,TGTGCCAGCACTCCCCCCGGGATCTACGAGCAGTACTTC
few,TRBJ2-7,TRBV25-1,NA,CASSDPTGMGLGEQYF,TGTGCCAGCAGTGACCCAACAGGGATGGGTCTCGGCGAGCAGTACTTC
NA,TRBJ2-2,TRBV5-1,TRBD1,CASSPTTTGANTGELFF,TGCGCCAGCAGCCCTACCACAACAGGGGCGAACACCGGGGAGCTGTTTTTT
NA,TRBJ2-7,TRBV5-4,NA,CASSLRQVDEQYF,TGTGCCAGCAGCTTGAGACAGGTTGACGAGCAGTACTTC
NA,TRBJ1-5,TRBV7-4,NA,CASSLYDRYNTHDQPQHF,TGTGCCAGCAGCCTATACGACAGATACAACACGCACGATCAGCCCCAGCATTTT
NA,TRBJ1-6,TRBV5-4,NA,CASSPGNSPLHF,TGTGCCAGCAGCCCGGGGAATTCACCCCTCCACTTT
NA,TRBJ2-5,TRBV29-1,NA,CSVRGFRIETQYF,TGCAGCGTTCGGGGGTTTCGAATAGAGACCCAGTACTTC
NA,TRBJ2-7,TRBV11-3,NA,CACKTGTTDEQYF,TGTGCCTGTAAAACCGGGACAACCGACGAGCAGTACTTC
NA,TRBJ2-7,TRBV6-6,TRBD1,CASTTRLDRGYEQYF,TGTGCCAGCACCACTCGTCTGGACAGGGGCTACGAGCAGTACTTC
once,TRBJ1-2,TRBV6-5,NA,CASSEWAGRGYTF,TGTGCCAGCAGTGAATGGGCAGGGCGGGGCTACACCTTC
NA,TRBJ2-1,TRBV29-1,TRBD2,CSVGGGYGGDNEQFF,TGCAGCGTTGGGGGGGGATATGGAGGGGACAATGAGCAGTTCTTC
once,TRBJ2-1,TRBV4-1,TRBD1,CASSPGQGAKWNEQFF,TGCGCCAGCAGCCCTGGACAGGGGGCGAAGTGGAATGAGCAGTTCTTC
NA,TRBJ1-5,TRBV7-2,NA,CASSFYSDQPQHF,TGTGCCAGCAGCTTCTATTCGGATCAGCCCCAGCATTTT
NA,TRBJ2-5,TRBV5-6,TRBD1,CASQRTGLETQYF,TGTGCCAGCCAAAGGACAGGGCTAGAGACCCAGTACTTC
NA,TRBJ2-5,TRBV6-6,TRBD2,CASRLPGLAEQETQYF,TGTGCCAGCAGACTTCCGGGACTAGCGGAACAAGAGACCCAGTACTTC
NA,TRBJ2-7,TRBV25-1,TRBD1,CASEGGQGERDEQYF,TGTGCCAGTGAAGGGGGACAGGGGGAGAGGGACGAGCAGTACTTC
NA,TRBJ2-7,TRBV7-2,NA,CASSLGDRLIDEQYF,TGTGCCAGCAGCTTAGGTGACAGGTTAATCGACGAGCAGTACTTC
NA,TRBJ2-7,TRBV4-1,TRBD2,CASSQHGLAGGLEQYF,TGCGCCAGCAGCCAACATGGACTAGCGGGAGGTCTCGAGCAGTACTTC
NA,TRBJ2-3,TRBV4-1,TRBD2,CASSQRREGGTDTQYF,TGCGCCAGCAGCCAGAGGCGGGAGGGAGGGACAGATACGCAGTATTTT
NA,TRBJ2-2,TRBV4-1,TRBD1,CASSLGQGKIGELFF,TGCGCCAGCAGCCTTGGACAGGGAAAGATCGGGGAGCTGTTTTTT
NA,TRBJ1-2,TRBV7-8,NA,CASSLVQGFGDNYGYTF,TGTGCCAGCAGCTTAGTACAGGGTTTTGGGGATAACTATGGCTACACCTTC
few,TRBJ1-1,TRBV9,TRBD1,CASSPLIQGEAEAFF,TGTGCCAGCAGCCCCCTCATACAGGGGGAAGCTGAAGCTTTCTTT
NA,TRBJ1-1,TRBV10-3,NA,CAISDSRMNTEAFF,TGTGCCATCAGTGACTCCAGAATGAACACTGAAGCTTTCTTT
NA,TRBJ1-4,TRBV7-9,NA,CASRAPATNEKLFF,TGTGCCAGCAGAGCACCCGCAACTAATGAAAAACTGTTTTTT
NA,TRBJ2-1,TRBV10-1,TRBD1,CASRTGPYNEQFF,TGCGCCAGCAGGACAGGGCCCTACAATGAGCAGTTCTTC
NA,TRBJ1-2,TRBV10-3,NA,CAISENSWYGYTF,TGTGCCATCAGTGAGAACAGCTGGTATGGCTACACCTTC
NA,TRBJ1-1,TRBV11-3,TRBD1,CASSLGGDREKNTEAFF,TGTGCCAGCAGCTTAGGCGGGGACAGGGAAAAGAACACTGAAGCTTTCTTT
few,TRBJ2-7,TRBV10-1,NA,CASQMGLKRTHEQYF,TGCGCCAGTCAGATGGGACTCAAACGCACCCACGAGCAGTACTTC